Reported below is one T cell receptor (beta chain). The CDR3 is made up of 14 amino acids. Germline-derived CDR1 and CDR2 are MNHEY and SMNVEV (reference sequence). J gave up 3 bases and V 4 bases, and 4 bases lay outside the gene matches. The data derive from a study of blood T cell repertoires in COVID-19. Overall study: Sites across the United States, Italy and Spain contributed samples from acute and convalescent COVID-19.

Participants spanned ages about 18 to 95 years and resided in about two dozen US areas. Participant-reported clinical history was the basis for cohort assignment. TCRdb's table, derived via immunoSEQ multiplex PCR, lists solely in-frame clones and lacks some. The table records about 140,000 clones, 84% of them present only once. This chain uses TRBV27 with TRBJ2-5; 8 nucleotides line up with TRBD2. The specimen was PBMCs or T cells enriched from blood (not recorded which). The clonotype originates from a woman aged 45-65 years with acute COVID-19. This CDR3 is CASSYSGTKETQYF. As DNA, the CDR3 is TGTGCCAGCAGTTATAGCGGGACTAAAGAGACCCAGTACTTC.